Listed here is a single T cell receptor (beta chain). This clonotype has more than one count but fewer than ten. There is no known antigen for this receptor. There are no base qualities to consult, and no much larger clone falls within one base. The record originates from a study of response to subunit inactivated influenza vaccine (dated by TCRdb to the late 2010s). Study-level background: To follow how T cells responded to a trivalent subunit inactivated influenza vaccine, the researchers relied on deep quantitative profiling of the T cell receptor repertoire. The research as a whole found: According to the authors, only a limited number of new T cells may be recruited by each seasonal influenza vaccination.

Libraries came from RT-PCR. Sequencing took place on an Illumina HiSeq 2500. TCRdb itself trimmed the public reads at Q25 with fastp, ran MiXCR and retained productive beta chains. Entries that share a CDR3 protein sequence are merged under the most common genes and DNA. Here the sample has 700,000 to 800,000 distinct CDR3 sequences; about a fifth occur a single time. The ten largest clones capture approximately 10% of the sample. Reading the germline V gene gives CDR1 SGHTA and CDR2 FQGNSA. V is reduced by 5 bases and J by 5 bases, leaving a spacing of 19 bases between them. Taken from cysteine to phenylalanine, the CDR3 has 16 residues. The DNA shown is the 48-base CDR3, in frame from base 1.

The rearranged chain carries TRBV7-2 and TRBJ2-1, and the D gene may be TRBD1, 6 bases matching. This receptor was taken from a man aged 50 or older who received an inactivated influenza vaccine. Donor details come from another sample of the same person, matched by shared clones. Sequencing was performed on PBMCs from blood, taken more than 4 days after vaccination. The DNA sequence is as follows: TGTGCCAGCAGCGTAACATCAGGGGCCCCGCACAATGAGCAGTTCTTC. Its product reads: CASSVTSGAPHNEQFF.